Below are 18 T cell receptor beta chains sequenced from a single sample in a study of early T cells in non-severe SARS-CoV-2 infection. TCRdb called the 5' RACE reads again in MiXCR, with one record for every CDR3 protein. The table records about 50,000 distinct CDR3 sequences, 6.2% of them present only once. The specimen was whole blood, collected at baseline. Source of these receptors: an adult who was a healthcare worker with PCR-confirmed SARS-CoV-2 infection or an uninfected control (not recorded which).

This clonotype was recorded many times. J is TRBJ2-3 and V is TRBV20-1, with 7 bases lining up with TRBD1. The CDR3 extends over 15 amino acids. The V and J ends lost 5 bases and 3 bases, in that order; junction bases with no gene match: 11. Germline V gives CDR1 DFQATT, CDR2 SNEGSKA (reference sequence). As DNA, the CDR3 is TGCAGTGCTTACGGGGACAGCTCATCAACAGATACGCAGTATTTT. Translation gives CSAYGDSSSTDTQYF.

This clonotype came up a few times. This chain joins TRBV2 and TRBJ2-1; D may be TRBD1 (5 bases). The CDR3 is 13 residues long. V was shortened by 2 bases and J by 10 bases, with 12 bases between the two germline ends. CDR1 is SNHLY, CDR2 FYNNEI, per germline. The CDR3 sequence: CASSEWGLGEQFF. CDR3 DNA sequence: TGTGCCAGCAGTGAATGGGGCCTAGGGGAGCAGTTCTTC.

The rearrangement joins TRBV7-2 to TRBJ2-1, with a possible D match to TRBD2 (6 bases). Germline loops: CDR1 SGHTA, CDR2 FQGNSA. This CDR3 is built from 16 residues. V lost 1 base, J lost 4 bases, and 14 bases lay in between. This CDR3 is CASSLESRGIYNEQFF. The CDR3 DNA sequence: TGTGCCAGCAGCTTAGAGAGTCGCGGGATATACAATGAGCAGTTCTTC.

This chain links TRBV7-2 with TRBJ1-1; no clear D gene. CDR1 is SGHTA and CDR2 is FQGNSA in the germline V gene. Trimming took 6 bases from V and 1 from J, leaving 18 bases between them. The CDR3 spans 16 residues. The chain's CDR3 is CASRPEVGAWNTEAFF. The DNA for the CDR3 is TGTGCCAGCAGACCCGAGGTAGGCGCCTGGAACACTGAAGCTTTCTTT.

This clonotype was seen a handful of times. This chain uses TRBV4-2 with TRBJ2-7; a weak D match, TRBD2 (5 bases). This CDR3 is 14 amino acids long. Trimming cost V 1 base and J 2 bases, with 9 bases left between them. Germline CDR1 LGHNA, CDR2 YNFKEQ. The CDR3 spells CASSQVGNAYEQYF. CDR3 nucleotides: TGTGCCAGCAGCCAAGTCGGGAATGCCTACGAGCAGTACTTC.

This clonotype was picked up many times. The CDR3, as DNA: TGTGCCAGCAGTTACACGGGACTAGCTTTCAATGAGCAGTTCTTC. Its protein product is CASSYTGLAFNEQFF. The chain is built from TRBV6-5 and TRBJ2-1, with 9 positions matching TRBD2. This CDR3 has 15 residues. CDR1 is MNHEY, CDR2 SVGAGI, per germline. V was clipped by 2 bases and J by 6 bases; unmatched bases: 5.

This clonotype has just a few counts. This sequence joins TRBV7-2 and TRBJ1-2, with D possibly TRBD1 on 5 matching bases. V was clipped by 5 bases and J by 6 bases, with 19 bases between them. The CDR3 loop spans 15 amino acids. Looked up from germline, CDR1 is SGHTA and CDR2 is FQGNSA. The CDR3 coding sequence is TGTGCCAGCAGCCGTGACGGGACTTCATCACATGGCTACACCTTC. Translation gives CASSRDGTSSHGYTF.

This clonotype appeared a few times. J is TRBJ2-3 and V is TRBV29-1; no firm D call. The CDR3 is 12 residues long. V lost 3 bases and J lost 4, with 8 bases in between. CDR1 and CDR2 from the germline V gene are SQVTM and ANQGSEA. The CDR3 nucleotides read TGCAGCGTTGAGAAGGGTCCAGATACGCAGTATTTT. This sequence encodes CSVEKGPDTQYF.

This clonotype was picked up a small number of times. The chain uses TRBV28 and TRBJ2-5; TRBD2 matches at 9 bases. V trimming: 4 bases; J trimming: 1 base; junction bases outside the gene matches: 10. CDR1 and CDR2 from the germline V gene are MDHEN and SYDVKM. CDR3 size: 17 residues. Here the CDR3 reads CASSWGLAQDFQETQYF. In nucleotides, the CDR3 is TGTGCCAGCAGTTGGGGACTAGCACAAGACTTCCAAGAGACCCAGTACTTC.

The genes are TRBV6-6 and TRBJ2-7; D is perhaps TRBD1 (7 bases). Germline CDR1 and CDR2: MNHNY and SVGAGI (reference sequence). CDR3 length equals 18 residues. Trimming removed 5 bases from V and 6 bases from J, with 29 bases in between. CDR3 region: CASSPKAGQIIPKAEQYF. The CDR3 bases are TGTGCCAGCAGTCCCAAGGCGGGACAGATCATCCCCAAGGCCGAGCAGTACTTC.

Only a few counts were recorded for this clonotype. The chain combines TRBV4-2 with TRBJ2-7; TRBD2 is a possible D gene (5 bases). Germline lookup yields CDR1 LGHNA and CDR2 YNFKEQ. The ends were cut back, 0 bases at V and 0 bases at J, with 15 bases in the middle. The CDR3 covers 17 residues. CDR3 in DNA: TGTGCCAGCAGCCAAGATCGAGGCGGGTTCAGCTCCTACGAGCAGTACTTC. Its translation: CASSQDRGGFSSYEQYF.

This clonotype was seen more than once but under ten times. V and J are TRBV7-3 and TRBJ2-2; D possibly matches TRBD1 or TRBD2 (6 bases each). The length of the CDR3 is 14 residues. Germline assignment: CDR1 SGHTA and CDR2 FQGTGA. Deletions cut 8 bases from V and 4 bases from J, with 14 bases between. The CDR3 DNA reads as TGTGCCAGCTCAAGACTAGGGGGCACCGGGGAGCTGTTTTTT. Encoded protein: CASSRLGGTGELFF.

The chain has TRBV5-1 and TRBJ2-7, with 8 bases matching TRBD1. The germline V gene encodes CDR1 SGHRS and CDR2 YFSETQ. There are 14 residues in the CDR3. The V gene end was trimmed by 3 bases and the J gene end by 3 bases; junction bases not matched to a gene: 5. The chain's CDR3 is CASSSSGQVYEQYF. The CDR3 DNA sequence: TGCGCCAGCAGCTCCTCGGGACAGGTCTACGAGCAGTACTTC.

This clonotype was seen repeatedly, ten times or more. The chain couples TRBV25-1 to TRBJ2-7, with 8 bases fitting TRBD2. The length of the CDR3 is 16 residues. Germline assignment: CDR1 MGHDK and CDR2 SYGVNS. The junction had 13 bases not matched to a gene; V was cut back by 6 bases and J by 3 bases. The CDR3 loop reads CASRKRGTSGFYEQYF. For the CDR3, the DNA is TGTGCCAGCAGGAAGAGGGGAACTAGCGGATTCTACGAGCAGTACTTC.

This clonotype was observed many times. This chain connects TRBV7-3 to TRBJ2-3; 10 bases map to TRBD2. CDR3 length equals 15 residues. After removal of 2 bases from V and 4 bases from J, the junction contained 3 bases not matched to a gene. The germline gives CDR1 SGHTA, CDR2 FQGTGA. The CDR3 here is CASSLLAGAADTQYF. The DNA of the CDR3 is TGTGCCAGCAGCTTACTAGCGGGAGCTGCAGATACGCAGTATTTT.

There are many counts of this clonotype. The chain has TRBV5-1 and TRBJ1-4; D call uncertain. The CDR3 extends over 14 amino acids. Germline-derived CDR1 and CDR2 are SGHRS and YFSETQ. The V and J ends lost 0 bases and 7 bases respectively, with 10 bases between them. CDR3 bases: TGCGCCAGCAGCTTGGAGAATGTTGCTGAAAAACTGTTTTTT. Encoded protein: CASSLENVAEKLFF.

This clonotype was recorded at least ten times. The chain couples TRBV29-1 to TRBJ1-1; the D gene is possibly TRBD1 (5 bases). The CDR3 has 13 amino acids. Germline-derived CDR1 and CDR2 are SQVTM and ANQGSEA. The ends were cut back, 5 bases at V and 0 bases at J, with 10 bases in the middle. This CDR3 reads CSVRTGVNTEAFF. The CDR3 DNA sequence: TGCAGCGTTCGGACGGGGGTGAACACTGAAGCTTTCTTT. The complete variable domain, with remaining parts taken from reference TRBV29-1 and TRBJ1-1, reads SAVISQKPSRDICQRGTSLTIQCQVDSQVTMMFWYRQQPGQSLTLIATANQGSEATYESGFVIDKFPISRPNLTFSTLTVSNMSPEDSSIYLCSVRTGVNTEAFFGQGTRLTVV.

The sample holds a few counts of this clonotype. J is TRBJ2-3 and V is TRBV10-3; D is undetermined. This CDR3 region has 14 residues. Trimming stripped 4 bases from V and 6 bases from J, with 14 bases between. Per germline, CDR1 ENHRY and CDR2 SYGVKD. For the CDR3, the DNA is TGTGCCATCAGTGCTAGTGGACGCCTTGATACGCAGTATTTT. This codes for CAISASGRLDTQYF.